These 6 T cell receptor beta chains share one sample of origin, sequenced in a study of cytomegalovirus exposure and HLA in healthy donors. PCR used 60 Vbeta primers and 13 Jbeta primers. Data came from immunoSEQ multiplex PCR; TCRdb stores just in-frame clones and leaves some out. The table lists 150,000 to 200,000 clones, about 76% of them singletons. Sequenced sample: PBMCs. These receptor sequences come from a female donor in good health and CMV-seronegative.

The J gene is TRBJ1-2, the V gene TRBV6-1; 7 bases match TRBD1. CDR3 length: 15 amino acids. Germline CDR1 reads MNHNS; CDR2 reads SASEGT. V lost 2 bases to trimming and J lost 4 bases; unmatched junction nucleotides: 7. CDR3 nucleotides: TGTGCCAGCAGTGAATCAAGGGGGCGAAGCTATGGCTACACCTTC. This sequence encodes CASSESRGRSYGYTF.

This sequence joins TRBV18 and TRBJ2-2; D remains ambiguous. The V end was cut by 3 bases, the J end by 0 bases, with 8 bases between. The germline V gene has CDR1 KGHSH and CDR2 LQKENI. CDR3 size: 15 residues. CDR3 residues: CASSPRSANTGELFF. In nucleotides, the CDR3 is TGTGCCAGCTCACCTCGGAGTGCGAACACCGGGGAGCTGTTTTTT.

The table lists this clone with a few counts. This CDR3 is CASSPPSRITYNEQFF. DNA of the CDR3: TGTGCCAGCTCACCACCTAGCCGGATAACCTACAATGAGCAGTTCTTC. The chain is built from TRBV18 and TRBJ2-1; D is uncertain. The CDR3 covers 16 residues. V shed 0 bases and J shed 2 bases, with 11 bases lying between them. Germline lookup yields CDR1 KGHSH and CDR2 LQKENI.

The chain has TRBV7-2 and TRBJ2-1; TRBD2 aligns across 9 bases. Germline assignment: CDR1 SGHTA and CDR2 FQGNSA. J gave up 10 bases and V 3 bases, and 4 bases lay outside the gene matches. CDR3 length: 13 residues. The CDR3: CASSLNSGGEQFF. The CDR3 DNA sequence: TGTGCCAGCAGCTTGAATAGCGGGGGAGAGCAGTTCTTC.

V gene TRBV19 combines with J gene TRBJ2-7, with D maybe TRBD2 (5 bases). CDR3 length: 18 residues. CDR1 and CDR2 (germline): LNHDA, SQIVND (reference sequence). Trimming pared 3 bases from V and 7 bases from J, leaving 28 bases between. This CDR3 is CASSISPSRTRGVREQYF. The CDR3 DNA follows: TGTGCCAGTAGTATTTCCCCTAGCAGAACTAGAGGTGTGCGGGAGCAGTACTTC.

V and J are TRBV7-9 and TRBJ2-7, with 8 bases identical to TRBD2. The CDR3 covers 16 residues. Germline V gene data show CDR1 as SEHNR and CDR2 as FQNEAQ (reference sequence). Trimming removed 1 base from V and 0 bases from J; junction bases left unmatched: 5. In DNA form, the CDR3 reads TGTGCCAGCAGCTTAGTAGCGGGGTCCCGCTCCTACGAGCAGTACTTC. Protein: CASSLVAGSRSYEQYF.